This entry lists 9 T cell receptor beta chains sequenced from one sample in a study of T cells expressing NK-cell markers. TCRdb processed the 5' RACE reads again and assigns one entry to each CDR3 protein, with no DNA. The repertoire table contains approximately 150,000 distinct CDR3 sequences. Sequencing was carried out using blood T cells: a sorted CD56 or NKG2C T cell subset, CD4+ or CD8+ T cells, or bulk PBMC T cells (not recorded which). Receptor source: a woman aged 18 to 75 in good health.

This chain connects TRBV5-5 to TRBJ2-1; checking the TCRdb D call of TRBD2 is not possible without DNA. The germline gives CDR1 SGHKS, CDR2 YYEKEE (reference sequence). CDR3 length equals 15 residues. CDR3 residues: CASSLEASGYNEQFF.

The V and J genes are TRBV5-1 and TRBJ2-2; TCRdb proposes TRBD2, but this gene call is untestable without DNA. Germline lookup yields CDR1 SGHRS and CDR2 YFSETQ. The CDR3 is 18 amino acids. The CDR3 region is CASSPPLAGGPDTGELFF. Filled out from reference TRBV5-1 and TRBJ2-2, the complete variable domain reads KAGVTQTPRYLIKTRGQQVTLSCSPISGHRSVSWYQQTPGQGLQFLFEYFSETQRNKGNFPGRFSGRQFSNSRSEMNVSTLELGDSALYLCASSPPLAGGPDTGELFFGEGSRLTVL.

V and J are TRBV20-1 and TRBJ2-5; the TRBD2 assignment by TCRdb is unverifiable without DNA. The CDR3 loop spans 18 amino acids. Germline V gene lookup returns CDR1 DFQATT and CDR2 SNEGSKA (reference sequence). The CDR3 spells CSARDRYGSSGRKETQYF.

This sequence joins TRBV7-8 and TRBJ2-1; TCRdb lists TRBD1, though no DNA is available to test this call. Germline CDR1 is SGHVS and CDR2 is FQNEAQ. There are 13 residues in the CDR3. CDR3 residues: CASSLTGLNEQFF.

The chain couples TRBV10-2 to TRBJ2-7; TCRdb outputs TRBD2, but without DNA this stays unchecked. Germline-derived CDR1 and CDR2 are WSHSY and SAAADI. This CDR3 contains 14 residues. CDR3 sequence reads: CASSVASGDYEQYF.

The gene calls are TRBV4-1 and TRBJ1-5; TCRdb's D call of TRBD1 is untestable without DNA. The CDR3 consists of 15 residues. From germline, CDR1 is MGHRA and CDR2 YSYEKL. CDR3 protein: CASSQSQVLGQPQHF.

V and J are TRBV5-1 and TRBJ2-7. This CDR3 has 15 residues. Germline CDR1 is SGHRS and CDR2 is YFSETQ. CDR3 in amino acids: CASSFGSRQLYEQYF.

The chain is built from TRBV4-1 and TRBJ2-6; TCRdb's assignment of TRBD1 cannot be checked, as there is no DNA. The CDR3 totals 20 residues. The germline CDR1 and CDR2 sequences are MGHRA and YSYEKL. The CDR3 protein is CASSRQYGDGGGVGANVLTF.

This rearrangement joins TRBV4-2 to TRBJ2-7; TCRdb picks TRBD2, but there is no DNA to check that call. This CDR3 is built from 15 residues. Germline CDR1 reads LGHNA; CDR2 reads YNFKEQ. CDR3 protein: CASSQDSGLLLEQYF.